By frequency, the clone carrying this TCR beta chain registers medium-sized. Antigen: not known. Researchers prepared the TRB cDNA libraries using 5' RACE with UMI labels. No DNA is given; TCRdb re-called the 5' RACE reads and lists each CDR3 protein once. The specimen's table records 35,000 to 50,000 distinct CDR3 sequences. These data are taken from a study of CXCR3-negative and CXCR3-positive naive CD8 T cells. Study in general: Every library held about 1.5 +/- 0.3 million TRB reads, and the total came to 130 million to 150 million.

General study results and limits: Sequencing showed both naive subsets with comparably high diversity, and memory CD8+ cells much lower.

The sequence was obtained from a human donor in good health. Some clones in this sample may be carry-over from other donors' samples. The specimen sequenced was memory CD8+ T cells from blood.

The CDR3 sequence: CASSQSAGASGGQETQYF. This chain joins TRBV4-3 and TRBJ2-5; with no DNA, the TCRdb D assignment of TRBD2 cannot be verified. The CDR3 contains 18 residues. The germline gives CDR1 LGHNA, CDR2 YSLEER.